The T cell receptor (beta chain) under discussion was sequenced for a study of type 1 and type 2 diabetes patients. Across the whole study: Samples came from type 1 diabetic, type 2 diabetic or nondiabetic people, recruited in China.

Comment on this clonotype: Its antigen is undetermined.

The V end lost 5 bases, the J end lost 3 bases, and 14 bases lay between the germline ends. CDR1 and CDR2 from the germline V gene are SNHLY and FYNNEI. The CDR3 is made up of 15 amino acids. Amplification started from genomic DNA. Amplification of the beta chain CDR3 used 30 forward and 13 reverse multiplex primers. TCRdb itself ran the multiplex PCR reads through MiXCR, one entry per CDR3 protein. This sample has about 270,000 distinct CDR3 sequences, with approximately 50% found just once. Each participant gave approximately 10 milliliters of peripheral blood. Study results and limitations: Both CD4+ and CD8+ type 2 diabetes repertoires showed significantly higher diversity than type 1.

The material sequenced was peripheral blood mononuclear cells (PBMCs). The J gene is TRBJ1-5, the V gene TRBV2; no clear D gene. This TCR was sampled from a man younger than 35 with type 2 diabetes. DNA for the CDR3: TGTGCCAGCAGTTCTGGGGATACGTCCAATCAGCCCCAGCATTTT. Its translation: CASSSGDTSNQPQHF.